The 6 T cell receptor beta chains reported below all come from one sample, sequenced in a study of T cell repertoires in cytomegalovirus infection. These TCRs' antigens remain unknown. A single record per CDR3 protein comes from TCRdb applying MiXCR to the reads. The sample records 650,000 to 900,000 distinct CDR3 sequences, around a third being singletons. The sequencing here drew on cultured CD8+ T cells from PBMCs, taken from culture after CMV antigen stimulation. Receptors were obtained from a human donor in good health (CMV status not recorded). Some clones in this sample may be carry-over from other donors' samples.

The chain is built from TRBV6-1 and TRBJ2-7; TRBD2 matches at 9 bases. Germline loops: CDR1 MNHNS, CDR2 SASEGT. The V gene end was trimmed by 5 bases and the J gene end by 4 bases; junction bases not matched to a gene: 6. CDR3 length equals 14 residues. CDR3 region: CASSYELAGYEQYF. For the CDR3, the DNA is TGTGCCAGCAGTTATGAACTAGCGGGTTACGAGCAGTACTTC.

This chain uses TRBV7-6 with TRBJ1-1; 7 nucleotides line up with TRBD1. The J segment lost 6 bases and the V segment lost 1 base, leaving 11 bases of the junction unmatched. Germline lookup yields CDR1 SGHVS and CDR2 FNYEAQ. This CDR3 is 16 amino acids long. CDR3 in DNA: TGTGCCAGCAGCTTAGGGGCGTCAGGGGGATTGGCTGAAGCTTTCTTT. This sequence encodes CASSLGASGGLAEAFF.

In this sample, this clonotype turned up many times. The rearrangement uses TRBV7-8 and TRBJ1-2, with D unresolved. The CDR3 consists of 14 residues. The germline V and J ends were trimmed by 5 bases and 1 base, with 11 bases remaining between them. Germline V gene sequence: CDR1 SGHVS, CDR2 FQNEAQ. CDR3 nucleotides: TGTGCCAGCAGCCCCCCCGGCCTTAACTATGGCTACACCTTC. It translates to CASSPPGLNYGYTF.

V and J are TRBV7-2 and TRBJ2-1, with 9 bases fitting TRBD2. Germline values: CDR1 SGHTA, CDR2 FQGNSA. CDR3 size: 16 residues. V trimming: 8 bases; J trimming: 7 bases; junction bases outside the gene matches: 15. The CDR3 spells CASGDEGGGARNEQFF. The CDR3 region has the DNA TGTGCCAGCGGCGATGAGGGCGGGGGGGCACGGAATGAGCAGTTCTTC.

The rearrangement links TRBV28 to TRBJ2-7; no firm D call. This CDR3 comprises 16 residues. Germline V gene sequence: CDR1 MDHEN, CDR2 SYDVKM. Trimming cost V 2 bases and J 1 base, with 15 bases left between them. The CDR3 bases are TGTGCCAGCAGTTTAAGAATGGCAGTCGATTCCTACGAGCAGTACTTC. Its translation: CASSLRMAVDSYEQYF.

In its sample, this clonotype was seen a few times. The CDR3 reads CASGLAADTQYF. CDR3 DNA sequence: TGTGCCAGCGGGCTAGCGGCAGATACGCAGTATTTT. V gene TRBV6-2 or TRBV6-3 combines with J gene TRBJ2-3, with 7 bases aligning to TRBD2. Germline lookup yields CDR1 MNHEY and CDR2 SVGEGT. The CDR3 has 12 residues. V gave up 8 bases and J gave up 4 bases; unmatched junction bases: 3.